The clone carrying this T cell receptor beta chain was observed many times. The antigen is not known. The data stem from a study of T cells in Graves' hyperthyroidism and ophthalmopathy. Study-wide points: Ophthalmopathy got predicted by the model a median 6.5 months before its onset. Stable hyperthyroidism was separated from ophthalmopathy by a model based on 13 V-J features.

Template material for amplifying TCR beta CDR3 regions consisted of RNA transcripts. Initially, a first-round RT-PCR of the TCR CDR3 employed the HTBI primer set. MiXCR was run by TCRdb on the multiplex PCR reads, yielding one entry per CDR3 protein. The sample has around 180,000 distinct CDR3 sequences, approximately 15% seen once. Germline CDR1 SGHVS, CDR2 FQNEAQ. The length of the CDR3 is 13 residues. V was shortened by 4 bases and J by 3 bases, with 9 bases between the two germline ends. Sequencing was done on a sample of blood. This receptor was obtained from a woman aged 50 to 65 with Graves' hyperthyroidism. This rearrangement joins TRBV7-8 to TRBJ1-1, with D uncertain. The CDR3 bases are TGTGCCAGCAGCTCGAGATGGGACACTGAAGCTTTCTTT. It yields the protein CASSSRWDTEAFF.